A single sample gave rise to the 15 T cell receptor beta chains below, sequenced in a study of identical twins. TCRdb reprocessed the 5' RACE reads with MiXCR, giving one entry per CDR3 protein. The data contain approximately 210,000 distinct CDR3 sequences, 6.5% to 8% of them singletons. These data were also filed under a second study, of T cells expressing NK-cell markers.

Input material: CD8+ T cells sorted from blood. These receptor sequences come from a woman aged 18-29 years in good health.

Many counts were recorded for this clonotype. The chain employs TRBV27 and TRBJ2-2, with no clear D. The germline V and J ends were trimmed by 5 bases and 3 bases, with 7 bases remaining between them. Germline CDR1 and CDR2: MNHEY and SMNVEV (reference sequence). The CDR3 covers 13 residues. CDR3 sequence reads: CASSPIDTGELFF. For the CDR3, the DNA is TGTGCCAGCAGTCCCATTGACACCGGGGAGCTGTTTTTT.

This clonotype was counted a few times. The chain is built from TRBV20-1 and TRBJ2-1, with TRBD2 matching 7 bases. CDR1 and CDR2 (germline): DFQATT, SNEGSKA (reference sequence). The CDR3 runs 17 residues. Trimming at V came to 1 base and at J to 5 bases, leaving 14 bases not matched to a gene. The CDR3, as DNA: TGCAGTGCTAGAGGATGGGATCCCGAGACTAGCCACAATGAGCAGTTCTTC. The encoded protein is CSARGWDPETSHNEQFF.

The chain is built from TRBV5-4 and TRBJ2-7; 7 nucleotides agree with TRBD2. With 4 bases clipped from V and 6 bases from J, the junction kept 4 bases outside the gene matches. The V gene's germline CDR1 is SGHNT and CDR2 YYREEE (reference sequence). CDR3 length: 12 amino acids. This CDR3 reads CASSPGRSEQYF. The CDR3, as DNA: TGTGCCAGCAGCCCCGGGAGGAGCGAGCAGTACTTC.

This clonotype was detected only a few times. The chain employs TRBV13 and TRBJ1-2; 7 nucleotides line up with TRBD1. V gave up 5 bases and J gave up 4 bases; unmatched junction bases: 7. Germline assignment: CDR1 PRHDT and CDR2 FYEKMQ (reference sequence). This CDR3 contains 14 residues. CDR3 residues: CASSEQTGTYGYTF. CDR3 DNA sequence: TGTGCCAGCAGCGAGCAGACAGGGACCTATGGCTACACCTTC.

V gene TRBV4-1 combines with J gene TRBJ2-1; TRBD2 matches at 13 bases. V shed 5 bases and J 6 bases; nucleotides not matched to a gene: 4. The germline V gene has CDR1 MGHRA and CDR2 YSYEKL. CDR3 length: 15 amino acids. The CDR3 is CASSGTSGRANEQFF. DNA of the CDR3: TGCGCCAGCAGCGGTACTAGCGGGAGGGCCAATGAGCAGTTCTTC.

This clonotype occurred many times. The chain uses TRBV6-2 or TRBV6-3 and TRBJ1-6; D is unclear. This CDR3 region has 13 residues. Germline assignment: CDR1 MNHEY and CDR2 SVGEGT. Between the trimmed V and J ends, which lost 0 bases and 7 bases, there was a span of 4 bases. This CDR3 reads CASSYSENSPLHF. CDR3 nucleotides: TGTGCCAGCAGTTACTCGGAGAATTCACCCCTCCACTTT.

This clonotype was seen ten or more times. In DNA, the CDR3 is TGTGCCAGCAGTAGGACCGGTAGGGAAAAACTGTTTTTT. It codes for CASSRTGREKLFF. The V and J genes are TRBV12-3 or TRBV12-4 and TRBJ1-4; D ambiguous. Trimming removed 5 bases from V and 8 bases from J, with 12 bases in between. The CDR3 is 13 amino acids.

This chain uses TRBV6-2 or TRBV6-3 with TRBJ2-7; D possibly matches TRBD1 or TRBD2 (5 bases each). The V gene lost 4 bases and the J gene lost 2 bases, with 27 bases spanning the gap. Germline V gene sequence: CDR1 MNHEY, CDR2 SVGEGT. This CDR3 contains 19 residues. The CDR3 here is CASSFCLGHSGAVTYEQYF. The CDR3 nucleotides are TGTGCCAGCAGTTTTTGTCTGGGCCATTCCGGGGCGGTTACCTACGAGCAGTACTTC.

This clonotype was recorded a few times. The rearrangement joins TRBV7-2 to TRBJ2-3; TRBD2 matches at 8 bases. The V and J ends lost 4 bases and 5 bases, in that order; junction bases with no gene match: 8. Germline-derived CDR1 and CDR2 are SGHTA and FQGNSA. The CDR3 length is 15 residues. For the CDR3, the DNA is TGTGCCAGCAGCTCCCCCTTGGCGGGGGGAGATACGCAGTATTTT. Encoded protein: CASSSPLAGGDTQYF.

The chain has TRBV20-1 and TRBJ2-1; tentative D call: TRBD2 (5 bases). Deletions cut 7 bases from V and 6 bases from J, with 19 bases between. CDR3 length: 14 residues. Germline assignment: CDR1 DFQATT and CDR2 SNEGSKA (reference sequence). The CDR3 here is CSGRLIFRANEQFF. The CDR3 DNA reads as TGCAGTGGAAGACTAATCTTCCGGGCCAATGAGCAGTTCTTC.

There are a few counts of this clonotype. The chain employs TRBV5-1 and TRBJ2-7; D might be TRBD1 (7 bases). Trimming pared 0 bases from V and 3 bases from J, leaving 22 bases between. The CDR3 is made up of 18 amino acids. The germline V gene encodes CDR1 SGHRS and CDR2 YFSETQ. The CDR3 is CASSLGWTGEGGLYEQYF. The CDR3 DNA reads TGCGCCAGCAGCTTGGGATGGACAGGTGAAGGGGGGCTCTACGAGCAGTACTTC.

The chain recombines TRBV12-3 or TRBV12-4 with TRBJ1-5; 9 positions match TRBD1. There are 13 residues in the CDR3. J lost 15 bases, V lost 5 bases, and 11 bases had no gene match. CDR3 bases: TGTGCCAGCAGTCCCGGGACAGGGCCGATCGGGCATTTT. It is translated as CASSPGTGPIGHF.

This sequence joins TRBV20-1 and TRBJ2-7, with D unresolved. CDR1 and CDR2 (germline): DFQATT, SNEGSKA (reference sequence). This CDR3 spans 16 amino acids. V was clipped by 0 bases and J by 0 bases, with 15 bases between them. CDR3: CSARDASLTHSYEQYF. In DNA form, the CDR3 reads TGCAGTGCTAGAGATGCTTCTTTAACCCACTCCTACGAGCAGTACTTC.

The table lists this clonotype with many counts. CDR3 protein: CASPPLPAGGRVGEQFF. The DNA for the CDR3 is TGTGCCAGCCCCCCCCTCCCAGCGGGGGGGAGGGTTGGTGAGCAGTTCTTC. The chain links TRBV6-1 to TRBJ2-1, with 10 bases matching TRBD2. The J segment lost 9 bases and the V segment lost 8 bases, leaving 19 bases of the junction unmatched. Germline loops: CDR1 MNHNS, CDR2 SASEGT. CDR3 length: 17 residues.

For the CDR3, the DNA is TGTGCCAGCAGTTACGTGGGGACAGAAGATTCACCCCTCCACTTT. This codes for CASSYVGTEDSPLHF. This chain uses TRBV6-2 or TRBV6-3 with TRBJ1-6, with 7 bases identical to TRBD1. J was trimmed by 8 bases and V by 2 bases; bases with no gene match: 6. The germline gives CDR1 MNHEY, CDR2 SVGEGT. The CDR3 runs 15 residues.